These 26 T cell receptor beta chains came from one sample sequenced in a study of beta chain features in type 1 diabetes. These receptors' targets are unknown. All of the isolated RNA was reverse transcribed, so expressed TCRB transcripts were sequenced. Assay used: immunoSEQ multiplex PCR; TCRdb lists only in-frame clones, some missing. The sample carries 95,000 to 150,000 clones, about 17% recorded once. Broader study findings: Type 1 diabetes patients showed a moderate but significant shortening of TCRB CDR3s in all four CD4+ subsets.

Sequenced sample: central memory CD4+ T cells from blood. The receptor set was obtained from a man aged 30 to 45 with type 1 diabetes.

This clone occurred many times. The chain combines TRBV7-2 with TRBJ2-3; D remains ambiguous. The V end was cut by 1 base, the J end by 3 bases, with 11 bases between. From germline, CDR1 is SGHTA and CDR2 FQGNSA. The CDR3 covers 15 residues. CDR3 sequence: CASSLGTPTTDTQYF. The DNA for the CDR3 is TGTGCCAGCAGCTTAGGGACCCCGACGACAGATACGCAGTATTTT.

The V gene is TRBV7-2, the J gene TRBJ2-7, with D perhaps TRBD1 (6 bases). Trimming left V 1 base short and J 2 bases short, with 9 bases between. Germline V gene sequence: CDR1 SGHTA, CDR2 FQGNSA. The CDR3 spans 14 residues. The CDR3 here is CASSLERDTYEQYF. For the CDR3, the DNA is TGTGCCAGCAGCTTAGAAAGGGACACCTACGAGCAGTACTTC.

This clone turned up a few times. The CDR3 bases are TGTGCCAGCAGCCAAGATTGGACAGGGGACCCGTATGGCTACACCTTC. This codes for CASSQDWTGDPYGYTF. The genes are TRBV14 and TRBJ1-2, with 9 positions matching TRBD1. The CDR3 consists of 16 residues. J gave up 5 bases and V 0 bases, and 7 bases lay outside the gene matches. The V gene's germline CDR1 is SGHDN and CDR2 FVKESK.

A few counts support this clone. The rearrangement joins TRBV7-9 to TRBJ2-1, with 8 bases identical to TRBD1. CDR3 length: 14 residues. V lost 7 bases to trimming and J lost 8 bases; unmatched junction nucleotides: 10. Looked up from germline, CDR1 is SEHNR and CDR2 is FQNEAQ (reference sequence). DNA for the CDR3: TGTGCCAGCACCATAGGACAGGGTGGGGATGAGCAGTTCTTC. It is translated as CASTIGQGGDEQFF.

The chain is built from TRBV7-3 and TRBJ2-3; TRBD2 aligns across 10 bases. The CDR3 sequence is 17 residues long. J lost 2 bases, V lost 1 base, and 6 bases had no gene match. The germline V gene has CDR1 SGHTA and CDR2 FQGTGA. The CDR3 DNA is TGTGCCAGCAGCTTAAACCCTAGCGGGGGAAACACAGATACGCAGTATTTT. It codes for CASSLNPSGGNTDTQYF.

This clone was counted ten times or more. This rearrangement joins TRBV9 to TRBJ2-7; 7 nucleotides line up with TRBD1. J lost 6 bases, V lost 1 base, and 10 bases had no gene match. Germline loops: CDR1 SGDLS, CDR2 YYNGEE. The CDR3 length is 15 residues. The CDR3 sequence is CASSVQGQTWGEQYF. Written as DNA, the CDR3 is TGTGCCAGCAGCGTACAGGGACAGACTTGGGGCGAGCAGTACTTC.

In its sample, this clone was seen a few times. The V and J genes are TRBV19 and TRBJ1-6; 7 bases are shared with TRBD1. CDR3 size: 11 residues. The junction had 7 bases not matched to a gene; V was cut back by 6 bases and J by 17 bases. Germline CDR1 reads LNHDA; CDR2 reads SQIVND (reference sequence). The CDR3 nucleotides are TGTGCCAGTAGCGCACAGGGGACTTTCCACTTT. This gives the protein CASSAQGTFHF.

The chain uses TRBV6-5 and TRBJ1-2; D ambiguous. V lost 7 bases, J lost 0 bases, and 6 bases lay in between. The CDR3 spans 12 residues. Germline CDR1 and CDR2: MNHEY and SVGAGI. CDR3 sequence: CASITSNYGYTF. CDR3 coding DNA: TGTGCCAGCATCACATCTAACTATGGCTACACCTTC.

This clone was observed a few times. CDR3: CASSFTGQGFEQYF. CDR3 DNA: TGTGCCAGCAGTTTCACGGGACAGGGGTTCGAGCAGTACTTC. The chain couples TRBV28 to TRBJ2-7; 10 bases fit TRBD1. V lost 3 bases and J lost 6; bases outside the gene matches: 5. Germline CDR1 and CDR2: MDHEN and SYDVKM. The CDR3 is 14 residues long.

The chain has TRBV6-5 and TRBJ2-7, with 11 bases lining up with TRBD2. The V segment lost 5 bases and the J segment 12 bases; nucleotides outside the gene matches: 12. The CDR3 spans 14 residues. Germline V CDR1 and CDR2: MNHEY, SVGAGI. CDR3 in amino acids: CASSRASGGHTPYF. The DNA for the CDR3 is TGTGCCAGCAGTCGAGCTAGCGGGGGGCATACCCCGTACTTC.

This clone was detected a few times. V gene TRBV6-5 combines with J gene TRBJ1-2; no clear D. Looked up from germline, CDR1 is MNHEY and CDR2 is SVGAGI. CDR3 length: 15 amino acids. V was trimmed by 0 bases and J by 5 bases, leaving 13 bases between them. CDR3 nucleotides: TGTGCCAGCAGTTACTCGGTCGACGCCAGATATGGCTACACCTTC. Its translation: CASSYSVDARYGYTF.

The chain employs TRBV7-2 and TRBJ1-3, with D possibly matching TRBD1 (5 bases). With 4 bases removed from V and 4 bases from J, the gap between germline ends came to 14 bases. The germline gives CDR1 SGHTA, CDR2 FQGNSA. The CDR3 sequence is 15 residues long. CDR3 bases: TGTGCCAGCAGCTCTTCTCCAGGGTCCGGAAACACCATATATTTT. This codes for CASSSSPGSGNTIYF.

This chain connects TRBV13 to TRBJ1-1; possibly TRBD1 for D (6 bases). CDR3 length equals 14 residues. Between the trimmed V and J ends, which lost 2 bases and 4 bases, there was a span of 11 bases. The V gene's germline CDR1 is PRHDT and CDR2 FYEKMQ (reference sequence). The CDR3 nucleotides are TGTGCCAGCAGCTTAATACAGGGTGGCACTGAAGCTTTCTTT. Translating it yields CASSLIQGGTEAFF. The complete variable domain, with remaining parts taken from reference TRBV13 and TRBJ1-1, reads AAGVIQSPRHLIKEKRETATLKCYPIPRHDTVYWYQQGPGQDPQFLISFYEKMQSDKGSIPDRFSAQQFSDYHSELNMSSLELGDSALYFCASSLIQGGTEAFFGQGTRLTVV.

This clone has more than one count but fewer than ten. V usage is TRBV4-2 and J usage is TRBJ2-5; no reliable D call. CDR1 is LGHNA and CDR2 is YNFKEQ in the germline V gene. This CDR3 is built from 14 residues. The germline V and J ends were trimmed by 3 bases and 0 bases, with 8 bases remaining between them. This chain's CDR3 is CASSQGRDQETQYF. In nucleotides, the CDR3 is TGTGCCAGCAGCCAGGGTAGGGACCAAGAGACCCAGTACTTC.

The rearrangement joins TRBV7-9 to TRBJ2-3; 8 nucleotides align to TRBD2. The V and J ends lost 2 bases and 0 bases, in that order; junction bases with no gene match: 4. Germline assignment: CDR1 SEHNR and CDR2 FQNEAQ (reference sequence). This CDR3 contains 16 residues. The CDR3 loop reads CASSLWIAGSTDTQYF. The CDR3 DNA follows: TGTGCCAGCAGCTTATGGATAGCGGGGAGCACAGATACGCAGTATTTT.

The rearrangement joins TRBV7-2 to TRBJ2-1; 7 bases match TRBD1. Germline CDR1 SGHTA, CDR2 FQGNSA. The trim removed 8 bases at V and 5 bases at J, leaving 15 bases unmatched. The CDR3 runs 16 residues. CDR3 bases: TGTGCCAGCGCCACCCGGACAGGACGCGGGCACAATGAGCAGTTCTTC. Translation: CASATRTGRGHNEQFF.

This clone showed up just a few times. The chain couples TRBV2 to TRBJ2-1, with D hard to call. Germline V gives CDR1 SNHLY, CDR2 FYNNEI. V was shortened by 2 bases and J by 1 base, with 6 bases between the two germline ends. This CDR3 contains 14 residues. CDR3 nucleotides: TGTGCCAGCAGTGAACAACTGTCCTACAATGAGCAGTTCTTC. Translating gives CASSEQLSYNEQFF.

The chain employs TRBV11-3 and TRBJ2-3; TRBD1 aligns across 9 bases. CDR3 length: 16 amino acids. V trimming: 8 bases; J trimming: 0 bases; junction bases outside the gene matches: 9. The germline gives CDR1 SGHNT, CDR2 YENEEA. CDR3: CASGGQGPSSTDTQYF. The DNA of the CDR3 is TGTGCCAGCGGGGGACAGGGCCCTTCCAGCACAGATACGCAGTATTTT. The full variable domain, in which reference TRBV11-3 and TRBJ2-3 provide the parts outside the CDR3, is EAGVVQSPRYKIIEKKQPVAFWCNPISGHNTLYWYLQNLGQGPELLIRYENEEAVDDSQLPKDRFSAERLKGVDSTLKIQPAELGDSAVYLCASGGQGPSSTDTQYFGPGTRLTVL.

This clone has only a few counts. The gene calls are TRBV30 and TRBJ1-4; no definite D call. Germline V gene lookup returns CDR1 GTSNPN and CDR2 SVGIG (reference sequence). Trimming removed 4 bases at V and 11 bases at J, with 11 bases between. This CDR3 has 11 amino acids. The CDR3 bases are TGTGCCTGGATTGACCAGCGGAAACTGTTTTTT. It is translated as CAWIDQRKLFF.

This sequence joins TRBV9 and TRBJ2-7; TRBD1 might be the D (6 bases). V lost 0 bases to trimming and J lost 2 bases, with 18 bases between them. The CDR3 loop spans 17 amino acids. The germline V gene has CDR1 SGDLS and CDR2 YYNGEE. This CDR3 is CASSVEGVRRSPYEQYF. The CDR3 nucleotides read TGTGCCAGCAGCGTAGAGGGGGTCAGGCGGAGCCCCTACGAGCAGTACTTC.

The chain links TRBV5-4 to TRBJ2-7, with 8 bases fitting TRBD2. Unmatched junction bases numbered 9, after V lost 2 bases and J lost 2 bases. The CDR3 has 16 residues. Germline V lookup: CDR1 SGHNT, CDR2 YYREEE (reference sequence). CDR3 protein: CASSFGSGGEAYEQYF. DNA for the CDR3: TGTGCCAGCAGCTTCGGCAGCGGGGGCGAAGCCTACGAGCAGTACTTC.

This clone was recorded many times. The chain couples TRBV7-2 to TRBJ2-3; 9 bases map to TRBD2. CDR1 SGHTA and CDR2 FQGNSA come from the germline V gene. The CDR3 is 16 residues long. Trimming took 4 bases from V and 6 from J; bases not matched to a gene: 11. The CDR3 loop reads CASSSTPLAGRDTQYF. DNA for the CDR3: TGTGCCAGCAGCTCGACCCCGCTAGCGGGGCGGGATACGCAGTATTTT.

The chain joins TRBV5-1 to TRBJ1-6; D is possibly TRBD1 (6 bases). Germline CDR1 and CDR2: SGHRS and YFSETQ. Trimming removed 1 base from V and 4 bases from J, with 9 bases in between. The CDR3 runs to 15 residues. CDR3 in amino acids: CASSLTGTYNSPLHF. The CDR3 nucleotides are TGCGCCAGCAGCTTGACAGGGACTTATAATTCACCCCTCCACTTT. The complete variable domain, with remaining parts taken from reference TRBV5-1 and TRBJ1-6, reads KAGVTQTPRYLIKTRGQQVTLSCSPISGHRSVSWYQQTPGQGLQFLFEYFSETQRNKGNFPGRFSGRQFSNSRSEMNVSTLELGDSALYLCASSLTGTYNSPLHFGNGTRLTVT.

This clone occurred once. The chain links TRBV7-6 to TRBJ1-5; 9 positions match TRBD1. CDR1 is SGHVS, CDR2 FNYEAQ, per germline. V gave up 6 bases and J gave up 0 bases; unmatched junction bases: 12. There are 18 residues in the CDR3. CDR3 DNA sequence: TGTGCCAGCAGTAATATGCTGTGGACAGGGGATAGCAATCAGCCCCAGCATTTT. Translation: CASSNMLWTGDSNQPQHF.

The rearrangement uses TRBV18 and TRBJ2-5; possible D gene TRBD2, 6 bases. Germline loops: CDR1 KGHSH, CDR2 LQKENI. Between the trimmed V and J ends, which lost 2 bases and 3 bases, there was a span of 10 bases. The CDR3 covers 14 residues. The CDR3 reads CASSPREAKETQYF. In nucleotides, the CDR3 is TGTGCCAGCTCACCAAGGGAGGCGAAAGAGACCCAGTACTTC.

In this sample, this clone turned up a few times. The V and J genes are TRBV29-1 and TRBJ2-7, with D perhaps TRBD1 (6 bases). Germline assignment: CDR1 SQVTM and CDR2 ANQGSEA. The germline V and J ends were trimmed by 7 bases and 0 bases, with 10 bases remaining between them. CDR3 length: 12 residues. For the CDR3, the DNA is TGCAGCGGGGGACACACCTCCTACGAGCAGTACTTC. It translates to CSGGHTSYEQYF.